What follows is one T cell receptor (beta chain) and its context. Germline CDR1 is ENHRY and CDR2 is SYGVKD. This CDR3 is built from 16 residues. Germline trimming cut 6 bases from V and 5 bases from J; bases unmatched to any gene: 11. This record belongs to a study of cytomegalovirus exposure and HLA in healthy donors. The PCR was carried out with 60 Vbeta primers and 13 Jbeta primers. Only in-frame clones appear in the TCRdb table, and some are missing; sequencing was by immunoSEQ multiplex PCR. This listing includes approximately 110,000 clones. Sample: PBMCs. V and J are TRBV10-3 and TRBJ1-5; 9 nucleotides agree with TRBD1. This receptor was obtained from a man in his forties or fifties in good health and CMV-seronegative. The CDR3 DNA is TGTGCCATCAGCCCCAGTGGGACAGGGATGGATCAGCCCCAGCATTTT. Translation gives CAISPSGTGMDQPQHF.